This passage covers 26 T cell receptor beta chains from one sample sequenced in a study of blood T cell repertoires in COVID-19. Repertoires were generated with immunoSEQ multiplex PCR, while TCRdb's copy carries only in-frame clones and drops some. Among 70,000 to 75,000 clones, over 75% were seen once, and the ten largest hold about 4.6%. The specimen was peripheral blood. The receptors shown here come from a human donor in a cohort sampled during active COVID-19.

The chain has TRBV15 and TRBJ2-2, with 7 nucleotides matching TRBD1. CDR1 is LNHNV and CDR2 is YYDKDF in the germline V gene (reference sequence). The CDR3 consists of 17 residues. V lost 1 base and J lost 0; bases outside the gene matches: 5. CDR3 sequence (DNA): TGTGCCACCAGCAGAGGAGGGACAGCCACGAACACCGGGGAGCTGTTTTTT. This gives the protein CATSRGGTATNTGELFF.

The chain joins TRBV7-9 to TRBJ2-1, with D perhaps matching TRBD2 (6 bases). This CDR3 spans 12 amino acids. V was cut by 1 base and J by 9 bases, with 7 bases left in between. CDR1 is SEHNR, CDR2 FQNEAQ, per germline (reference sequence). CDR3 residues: CASSLVGGEQFF. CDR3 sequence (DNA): TGTGCCAGCAGCTTAGTGGGGGGTGAGCAGTTCTTC.

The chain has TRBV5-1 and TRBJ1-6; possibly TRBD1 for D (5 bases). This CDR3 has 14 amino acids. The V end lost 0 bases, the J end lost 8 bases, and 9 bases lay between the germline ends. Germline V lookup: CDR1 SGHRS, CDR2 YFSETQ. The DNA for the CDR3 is TGCGCCAGCAGCTTGGAGCAGGGTTATTCACCCCTCCACTTT. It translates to CASSLEQGYSPLHF.

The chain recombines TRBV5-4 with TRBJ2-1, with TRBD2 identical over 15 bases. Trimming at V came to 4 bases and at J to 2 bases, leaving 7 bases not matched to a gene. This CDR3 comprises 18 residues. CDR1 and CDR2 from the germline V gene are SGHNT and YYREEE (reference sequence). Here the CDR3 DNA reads TGTGCCAGCAGCCCCGGACTAGCGGGGGGGACGACCTACAATGAGCAGTTCTTC. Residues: CASSPGLAGGTTYNEQFF. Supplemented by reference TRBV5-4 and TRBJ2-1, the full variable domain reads ETGVTQSPTHLIKTRGQQVTLRCSSQSGHNTVSWYQQALGQGPQFIFQYYREEENGRGNFPPRFSGLQFPNYSSELNVNALELDDSALYLCASSPGLAGGTTYNEQFFGPGTRLTVL.

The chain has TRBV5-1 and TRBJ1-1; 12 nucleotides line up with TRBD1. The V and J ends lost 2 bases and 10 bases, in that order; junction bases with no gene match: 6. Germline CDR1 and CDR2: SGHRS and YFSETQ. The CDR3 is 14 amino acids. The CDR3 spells CASSLAGTGGVAFF. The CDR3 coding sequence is TGCGCCAGCAGCTTAGCCGGGACAGGGGGCGTAGCTTTCTTT.

The CDR3 here is CASTGPGDYQPQHF. The CDR3 region has the DNA TGTGCCAGCACCGGCCCGGGAGACTATCAGCCCCAGCATTTT. The chain uses TRBV28 and TRBJ1-5; D not resolved. V lost 7 bases and J lost 5, with 15 bases in between. The CDR3 has 14 residues. The V gene's germline CDR1 is MDHEN and CDR2 SYDVKM.

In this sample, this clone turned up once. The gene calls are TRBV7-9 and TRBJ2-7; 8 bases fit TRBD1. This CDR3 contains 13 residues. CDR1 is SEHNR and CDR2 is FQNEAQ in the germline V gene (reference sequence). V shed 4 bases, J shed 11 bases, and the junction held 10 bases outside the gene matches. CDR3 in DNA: TGTGCCAGCAGCTCCTCCCTGGGACAGGAGGAGTACTTC. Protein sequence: CASSSSLGQEEYF. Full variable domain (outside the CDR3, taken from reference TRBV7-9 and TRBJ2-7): DTGVSQNPRHKITKRGQNVTFRCDPISEHNRLYWYRQTLGQGPEFLTYFQNEAQLEKSRLLSDRFSAERPKGSFSTLEIQRTEQGDSAMYLCASSSSLGQEEYFGPGTRLTVT.

The CDR3 loop is CASSFGQGPYNEQFF. CDR3 DNA: TGTGCCAGCAGTTTTGGACAGGGCCCCTACAATGAGCAGTTCTTC. This rearrangement joins TRBV6-6 to TRBJ2-1; 8 nucleotides match TRBD1. The germline gives CDR1 MNHNY, CDR2 SVGAGI (reference sequence). The CDR3 totals 15 residues. V lost 4 bases and J lost 2; bases outside the gene matches: 4.

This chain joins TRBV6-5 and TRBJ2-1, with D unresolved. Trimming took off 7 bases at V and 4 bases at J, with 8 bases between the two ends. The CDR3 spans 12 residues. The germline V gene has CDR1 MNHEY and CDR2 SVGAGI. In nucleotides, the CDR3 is TGTGCCAGCATGAGTAGATACAATGAGCAGTTCTTC. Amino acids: CASMSRYNEQFF.

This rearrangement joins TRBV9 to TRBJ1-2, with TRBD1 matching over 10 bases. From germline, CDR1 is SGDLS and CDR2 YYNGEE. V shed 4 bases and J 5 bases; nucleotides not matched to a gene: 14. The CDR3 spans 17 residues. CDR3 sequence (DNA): TGTGCCAGCAGCCCCCATGGGGGGACAGGGGAACTGTATGGCTACACCTTC. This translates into CASSPHGGTGELYGYTF.

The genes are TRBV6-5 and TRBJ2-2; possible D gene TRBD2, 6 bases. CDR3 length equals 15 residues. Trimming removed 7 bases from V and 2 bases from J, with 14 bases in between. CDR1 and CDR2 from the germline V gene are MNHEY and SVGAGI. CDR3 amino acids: CASTVKAGNTGELFF. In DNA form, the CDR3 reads TGTGCCAGCACAGTGAAAGCGGGCAACACCGGGGAGCTGTTTTTT.

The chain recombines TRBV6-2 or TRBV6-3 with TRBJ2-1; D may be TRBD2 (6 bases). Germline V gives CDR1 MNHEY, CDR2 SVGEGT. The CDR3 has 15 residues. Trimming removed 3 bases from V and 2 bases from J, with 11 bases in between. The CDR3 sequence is CASSYRRGAYNEQFF. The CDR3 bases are TGTGCCAGCAGTTATCGCCGCGGGGCCTACAATGAGCAGTTCTTC.

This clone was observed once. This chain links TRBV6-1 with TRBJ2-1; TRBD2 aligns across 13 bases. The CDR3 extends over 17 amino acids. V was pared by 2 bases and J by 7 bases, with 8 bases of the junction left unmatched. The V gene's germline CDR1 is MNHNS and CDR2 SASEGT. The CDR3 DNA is TGTGCCAGCAGTGAACGGGGACTAGCGGGATTAGGGAATGAGCAGTTCTTC. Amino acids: CASSERGLAGLGNEQFF.

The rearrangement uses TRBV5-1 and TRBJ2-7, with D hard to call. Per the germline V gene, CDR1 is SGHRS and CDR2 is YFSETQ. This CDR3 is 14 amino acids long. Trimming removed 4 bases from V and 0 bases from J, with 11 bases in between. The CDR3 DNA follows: TGCGCCAGCAGCCCCCCCCTAAGCTCCTACGAGCAGTACTTC. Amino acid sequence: CASSPPLSSYEQYF.

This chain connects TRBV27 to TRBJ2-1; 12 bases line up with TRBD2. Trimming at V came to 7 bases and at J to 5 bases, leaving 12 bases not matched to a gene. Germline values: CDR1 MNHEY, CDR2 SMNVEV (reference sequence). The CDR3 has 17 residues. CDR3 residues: CASKFSSGGAYDNEQFF. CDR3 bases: TGTGCCAGCAAATTTTCTAGCGGGGGGGCATACGACAATGAGCAGTTCTTC.

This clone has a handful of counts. CDR3 loop: CASSLAGGGQPQHF. The CDR3 bases are TGTGCCAGCAGCCTCGCAGGGGGCGGCCAGCCCCAGCATTTT. This sequence joins TRBV7-9 and TRBJ1-5; 8 bases are a match to TRBD1. The CDR3 sequence is 14 residues long. Germline V gene lookup returns CDR1 SEHNR and CDR2 FQNEAQ (reference sequence). V shed 5 bases and J 7 bases; nucleotides not matched to a gene: 7.

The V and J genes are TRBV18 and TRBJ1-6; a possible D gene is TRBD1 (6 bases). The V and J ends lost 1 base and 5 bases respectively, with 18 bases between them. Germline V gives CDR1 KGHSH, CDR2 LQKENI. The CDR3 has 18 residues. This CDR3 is CASSPLHFGQLHNSPLHF. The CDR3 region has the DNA TGTGCCAGCTCACCACTCCACTTCGGACAGCTCCATAATTCACCCCTCCACTTT.

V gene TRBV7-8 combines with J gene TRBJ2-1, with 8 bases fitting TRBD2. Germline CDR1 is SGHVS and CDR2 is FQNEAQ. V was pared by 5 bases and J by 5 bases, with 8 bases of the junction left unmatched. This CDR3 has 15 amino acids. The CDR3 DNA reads TGTGCCAGCAGCCCCACCGCGGGACTAGACAATGAGCAGTTCTTC. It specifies CASSPTAGLDNEQFF.

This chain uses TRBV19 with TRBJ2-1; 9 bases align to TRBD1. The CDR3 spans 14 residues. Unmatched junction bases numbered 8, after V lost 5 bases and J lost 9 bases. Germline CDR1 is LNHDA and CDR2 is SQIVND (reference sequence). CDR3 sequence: CASSLGTGFVEQFF. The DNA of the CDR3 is TGTGCCAGTAGTCTCGGGACAGGGTTCGTTGAGCAGTTCTTC.

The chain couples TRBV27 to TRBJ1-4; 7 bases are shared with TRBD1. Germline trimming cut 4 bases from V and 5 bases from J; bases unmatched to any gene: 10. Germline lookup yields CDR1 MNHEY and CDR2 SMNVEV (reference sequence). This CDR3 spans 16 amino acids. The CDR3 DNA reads TGTGCCAGCAGTTCCGGGACAGTGAGATTGAATGAAAAACTGTTTTTT. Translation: CASSSGTVRLNEKLFF.

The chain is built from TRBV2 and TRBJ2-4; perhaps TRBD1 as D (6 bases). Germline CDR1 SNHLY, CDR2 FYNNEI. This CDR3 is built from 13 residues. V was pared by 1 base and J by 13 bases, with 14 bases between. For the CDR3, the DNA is TGTGCCAGCAGTGAAGAGGGGGACCGAGGGCAGTACTTC. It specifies CASSEEGDRGQYF.

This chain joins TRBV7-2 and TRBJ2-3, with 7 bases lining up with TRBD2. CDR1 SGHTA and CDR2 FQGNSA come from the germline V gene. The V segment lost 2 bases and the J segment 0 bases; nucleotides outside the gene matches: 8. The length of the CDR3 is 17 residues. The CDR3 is CASSLRGGSTSTDTQYF. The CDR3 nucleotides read TGTGCCAGCAGCTTACGCGGGGGATCCACTAGCACAGATACGCAGTATTTT.

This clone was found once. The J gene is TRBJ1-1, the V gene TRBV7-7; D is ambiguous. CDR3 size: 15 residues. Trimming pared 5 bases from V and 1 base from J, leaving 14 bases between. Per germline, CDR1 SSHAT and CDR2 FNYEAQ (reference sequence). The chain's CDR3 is CASSPSPLRNTEAFF. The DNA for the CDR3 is TGTGCCAGCAGCCCGAGCCCGTTGAGGAACACTGAAGCTTTCTTT.

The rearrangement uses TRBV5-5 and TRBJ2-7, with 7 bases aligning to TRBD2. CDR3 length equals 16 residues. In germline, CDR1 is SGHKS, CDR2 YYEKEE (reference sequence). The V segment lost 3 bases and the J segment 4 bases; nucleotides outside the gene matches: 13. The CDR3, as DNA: TGTGCCAGCAGCTCCGGGGTGAGCGGGAAGTTATACGAGCAGTACTTC. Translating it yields CASSSGVSGKLYEQYF.

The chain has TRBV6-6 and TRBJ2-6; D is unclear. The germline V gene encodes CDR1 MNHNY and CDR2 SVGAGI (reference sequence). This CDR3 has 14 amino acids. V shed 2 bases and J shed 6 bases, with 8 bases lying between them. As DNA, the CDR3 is TGTGCCAGCAGTTACCACCACTCGGCCAACGTCCTGACTTTC. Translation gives CASSYHHSANVLTF.

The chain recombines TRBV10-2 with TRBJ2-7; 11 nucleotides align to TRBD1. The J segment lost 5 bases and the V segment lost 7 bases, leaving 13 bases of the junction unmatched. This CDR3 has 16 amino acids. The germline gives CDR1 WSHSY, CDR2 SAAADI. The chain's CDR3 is CASNPRDRGVEDEQYF. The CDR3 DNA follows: TGCGCCAGCAATCCAAGGGACAGGGGGGTCGAGGACGAGCAGTACTTC.